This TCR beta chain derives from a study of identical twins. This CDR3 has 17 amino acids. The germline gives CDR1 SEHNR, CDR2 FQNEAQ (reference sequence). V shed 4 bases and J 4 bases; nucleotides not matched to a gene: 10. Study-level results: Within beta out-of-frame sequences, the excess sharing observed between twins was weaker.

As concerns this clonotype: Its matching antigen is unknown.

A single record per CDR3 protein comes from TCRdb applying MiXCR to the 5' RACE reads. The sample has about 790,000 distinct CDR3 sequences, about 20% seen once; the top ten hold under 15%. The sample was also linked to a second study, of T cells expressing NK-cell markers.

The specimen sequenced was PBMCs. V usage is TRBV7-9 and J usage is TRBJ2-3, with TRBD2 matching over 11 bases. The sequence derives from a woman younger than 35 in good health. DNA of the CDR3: TGTGCCAGCAGCTCTACTCTAGCGGGGGGCGGGGCAGATACGCAGTATTTT. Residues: CASSSTLAGGGADTQYF.